The 15 T cell receptor beta chains given below trace back to one sample, sequenced in a study of high-grade serous ovarian cancer treatment subgroups. Tumor samples were obtained before definitive surgery or chemotherapy. Sequenced by immunoSEQ multiplex PCR; TCRdb stores in-frame clones only, minus some. The sample has fewer than 35,000 clones, around 80% seen once. The sample taken for sequencing was tumor tissue. Receptors originate from a human donor with high-grade serous ovarian cancer.

Details on this clone: The junction and the germline gene differ at one end; a read error may be behind it. The chain couples TRBV5-4 to TRBJ2-3; TRBD2 might be the D (6 bases). CDR1 SGHNT and CDR2 YYREEE come from the germline V gene (reference sequence). The CDR3 runs 14 residues. CDR3 sequence: CASNLRGGTDTQYF. Written as DNA, the CDR3 is TGTGCCAGCAACTTGCGGGGCGGCACAGATACGCAGTATTTT.

V gene TRBV2 combines with J gene TRBJ1-1; possibly TRBD1 for D (5 bases). The CDR3 has 15 amino acids. Trimming left V 5 bases short and J 3 bases short, with 16 bases between. Germline loops: CDR1 SNHLY, CDR2 FYNNEI. The chain's CDR3 is CASSPSRGGDTEAFF. The CDR3 DNA reads TGTGCCAGCAGTCCAAGTCGGGGGGGGGACACTGAAGCTTTCTTT.

The J gene is TRBJ1-5, the V gene TRBV6-6; weak D call: TRBD1 (5 bases). CDR1 and CDR2 from the germline V gene are MNHNY and SVGAGI (reference sequence). Trimming cost V 0 bases and J 3 bases, with 9 bases left between them. This CDR3 spans 15 amino acids. DNA for the CDR3: TGTGCCAGCAGTTACTCCCCACAGGTCAATCAGCCCCAGCATTTT. It yields the protein CASSYSPQVNQPQHF.

This chain connects TRBV5-1 to TRBJ2-2; tentatively, D is TRBD1 (6 bases). Germline loops: CDR1 SGHRS, CDR2 YFSETQ. The CDR3 length is 14 residues. V was clipped by 5 bases and J by 4 bases, with 12 bases between them. The CDR3 loop reads CASRHRESTGELFF. CDR3 coding DNA: TGCGCCAGCAGGCACAGGGAAAGCACCGGGGAGCTGTTTTTT.

This chain connects TRBV4-2 to TRBJ2-2, with 7 bases lining up with TRBD1. The ends lost 4 bases at V and 1 base at J; junction bases unmatched: 6. The length of the CDR3 is 16 residues. Germline loops: CDR1 LGHNA, CDR2 YNFKEQ. Here the CDR3 DNA reads TGTGCCAGCAGCCCCCAGACAGGGCAGAACACCGGGGAGCTGTTTTTT. Its translation is CASSPQTGQNTGELFF.

As regards this clone: The junction departs from germline at one end; a sequencing error may be responsible. J is TRBJ2-3 and V is TRBV7-7; the match to TRBD1 covers 10 bases. The CDR3 runs to 17 residues. Germline CDR1 and CDR2: SSHAT and FNYEAQ (reference sequence). This CDR3 is CASSLGVSGTGADTQYF. For the CDR3, the DNA is TGTGCTAGCAGCTTAGGGGTCTCCGGGACAGGGGCAGATACGCAGTATTTT.

V and J are TRBV11-2 and TRBJ1-2, with 8 bases aligning to TRBD1. Germline CDR1 SGHAT, CDR2 FQNNGV. The V segment lost 2 bases and the J segment 4 bases; nucleotides outside the gene matches: 6. The CDR3 length is 15 residues. The CDR3 sequence is CASSLSRTGIYGYTF. In DNA form, the CDR3 reads TGTGCCAGCAGCTTATCGAGGACAGGGATCTATGGCTACACCTTC.

The J gene is TRBJ1-2, the V gene TRBV6-5; D gene ambiguous. Germline V gives CDR1 MNHEY, CDR2 SVGAGI. V was trimmed by 0 bases and J by 3 bases, leaving 14 bases between them. CDR3 length: 16 amino acids. In nucleotides, the CDR3 is TGTGCCAGCAGTTACTCGACCGGGAACTCGTACTATGGCTACACCTTC. It codes for CASSYSTGNSYYGYTF.

The chain links TRBV28 to TRBJ1-5; the D is unclear. V was cut by 4 bases and J by 0 bases, with 4 bases left in between. Germline CDR1 MDHEN, CDR2 SYDVKM. The CDR3 spans 13 residues. CDR3 coding DNA: TGTGCCAGCAGTTGGTATAGCAATCAGCCCCAGCATTTT. Protein sequence: CASSWYSNQPQHF.

This chain connects TRBV7-2 to TRBJ2-5; 10 nucleotides agree with TRBD2. Losses at the gene ends were 3 bases for V and 5 bases for J; bases not matched to a gene: 6. CDR1 is SGHTA and CDR2 is FQGNSA in the germline V gene. The CDR3 is made up of 15 amino acids. The DNA for the CDR3 is TGTGCCAGCAGCTTTTTAGCGGGAGGATGGGAGACCCAGTACTTC. Residues: CASSFLAGGWETQYF.

The CDR3 loop reads CAWKHGGVGSPLHF. CDR3 sequence (DNA): TGTGCCTGGAAGCACGGAGGAGTAGGTTCACCCCTCCACTTT. V and J are TRBV30 and TRBJ1-6; D call uncertain. The CDR3 covers 14 residues. Germline-derived CDR1 and CDR2 are GTSNPN and SVGIG (reference sequence). Trimming took 4 bases from V and 9 from J, leaving 16 bases between them.

This sequence joins TRBV29-1 and TRBJ2-1; 9 nucleotides line up with TRBD2. CDR1 SQVTM and CDR2 ANQGSEA come from the germline V gene. The CDR3 covers 13 residues. V was pared by 4 bases and J by 5 bases, with 3 bases of the junction left unmatched. The DNA for the CDR3 is TGCAGCGTTGGGACTAGCGAGAACAATGAGCAGTTCTTC. Translating gives CSVGTSENNEQFF.

The gene calls are TRBV6-6 and TRBJ2-4; 9 bases line up with TRBD1. The CDR3 consists of 16 residues. J gave up 0 bases and V 6 bases, and 6 bases lay outside the gene matches. The germline V gene encodes CDR1 MNHNY and CDR2 SVGAGI (reference sequence). The CDR3 loop is CASSPGTGIAKNIQYF. The CDR3, as DNA: TGTGCCAGCAGCCCCGGGACAGGGATAGCCAAAAACATTCAGTACTTC.

This rearrangement joins TRBV4-1 to TRBJ2-4; TRBD1 or TRBD2 may be the D gene (5 bases each). CDR1 MGHRA and CDR2 YSYEKL come from the germline V gene. The germline V and J ends were trimmed by 4 bases and 7 bases, with 20 bases remaining between them. The CDR3 covers 16 residues. DNA for the CDR3: TGCGCCAGCAGCCTCCTTAAAACGGGACGGACTAACATTCAGTACTTC. It yields the protein CASSLLKTGRTNIQYF.

V usage is TRBV5-1 and J usage is TRBJ2-2, with 14 nucleotides matching TRBD2. This CDR3 spans 18 amino acids. Losses at the gene ends were 4 bases for V and 6 bases for J; bases not matched to a gene: 11. Germline CDR1 SGHRS, CDR2 YFSETQ. Here the CDR3 DNA reads TGCGCCAGCAGCCCTCGGTTTCCGGGACTAGCGGGAGCCGGGGAGCTGTTTTTT. Protein sequence: CASSPRFPGLAGAGELFF. The whole variable domain, filled in from reference TRBV5-1 and TRBJ2-2, reads KAGVTQTPRYLIKTRGQQVTLSCSPISGHRSVSWYQQTPGQGLQFLFEYFSETQRNKGNFPGRFSGRQFSNSRSEMNVSTLELGDSALYLCASSPRFPGLAGAGELFFGEGSRLTVL.